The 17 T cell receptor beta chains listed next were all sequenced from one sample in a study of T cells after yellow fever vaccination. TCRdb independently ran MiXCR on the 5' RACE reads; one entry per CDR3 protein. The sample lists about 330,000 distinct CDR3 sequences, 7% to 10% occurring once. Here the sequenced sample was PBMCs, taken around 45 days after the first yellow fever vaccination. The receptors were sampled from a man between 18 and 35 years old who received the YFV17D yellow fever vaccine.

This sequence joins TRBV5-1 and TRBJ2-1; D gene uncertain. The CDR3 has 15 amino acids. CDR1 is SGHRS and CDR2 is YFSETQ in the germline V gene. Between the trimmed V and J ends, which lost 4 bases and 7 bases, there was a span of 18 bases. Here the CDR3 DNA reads TGCGCCAGCAGCGGTTGGCTAACCGAAACAAATGAGCAGTTCTTC. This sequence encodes CASSGWLTETNEQFF.

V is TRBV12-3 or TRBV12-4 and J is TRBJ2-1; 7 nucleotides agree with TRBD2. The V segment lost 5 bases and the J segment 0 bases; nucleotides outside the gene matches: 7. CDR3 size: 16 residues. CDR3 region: CASSLTSAYSYNEQFF. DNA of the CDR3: TGTGCCAGCAGTCTCACTAGCGCCTACTCCTACAATGAGCAGTTCTTC.

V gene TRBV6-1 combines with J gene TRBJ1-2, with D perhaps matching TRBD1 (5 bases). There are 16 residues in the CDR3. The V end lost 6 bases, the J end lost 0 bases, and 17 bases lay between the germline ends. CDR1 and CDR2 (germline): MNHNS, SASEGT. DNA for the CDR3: TGTGCCAGCAGATCCCACCCGTGGGGCTCTAACTATGGCTACACCTTC. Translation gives CASRSHPWGSNYGYTF.

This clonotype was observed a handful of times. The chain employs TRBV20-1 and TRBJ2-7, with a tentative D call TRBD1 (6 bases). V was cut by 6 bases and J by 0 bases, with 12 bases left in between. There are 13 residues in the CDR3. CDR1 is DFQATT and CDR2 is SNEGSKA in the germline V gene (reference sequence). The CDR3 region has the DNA TGCAGTGCCGCAATACAGGGCTCCTACGAGCAGTACGTC. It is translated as CSAAIQGSYEQYV.

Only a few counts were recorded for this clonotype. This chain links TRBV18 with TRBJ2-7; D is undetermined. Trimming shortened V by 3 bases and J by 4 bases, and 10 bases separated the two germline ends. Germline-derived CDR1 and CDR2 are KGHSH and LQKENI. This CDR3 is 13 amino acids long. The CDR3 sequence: CASSPDPKYEQYV. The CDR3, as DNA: TGTGCCAGCTCACCCGATCCGAAATACGAGCAGTACGTC.

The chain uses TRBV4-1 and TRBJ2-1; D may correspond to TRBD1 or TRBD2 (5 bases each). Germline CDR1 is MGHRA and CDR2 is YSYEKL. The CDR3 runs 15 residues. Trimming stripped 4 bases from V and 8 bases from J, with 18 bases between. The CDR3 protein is CASSLRSGLGHEQFF. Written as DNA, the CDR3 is TGCGCCAGCAGCCTCCGTTCGGGGCTTGGTCATGAGCAGTTCTTC.

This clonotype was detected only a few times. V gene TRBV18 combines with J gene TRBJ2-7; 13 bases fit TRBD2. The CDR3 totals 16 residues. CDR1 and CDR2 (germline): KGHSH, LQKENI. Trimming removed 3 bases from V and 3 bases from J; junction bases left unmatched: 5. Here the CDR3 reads CASSPGLAGEHYEQYF. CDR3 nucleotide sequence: TGTGCCAGCTCACCCGGACTAGCGGGGGAACACTACGAGCAGTACTTC.

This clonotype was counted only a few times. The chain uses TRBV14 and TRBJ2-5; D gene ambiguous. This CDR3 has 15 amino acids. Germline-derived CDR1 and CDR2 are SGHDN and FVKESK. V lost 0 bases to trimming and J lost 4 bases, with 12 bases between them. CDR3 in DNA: TGTGCCAGCAGCCAAGAATCAGCGCAAGGAGAGACCCAGTACTTC. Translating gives CASSQESAQGETQYF.

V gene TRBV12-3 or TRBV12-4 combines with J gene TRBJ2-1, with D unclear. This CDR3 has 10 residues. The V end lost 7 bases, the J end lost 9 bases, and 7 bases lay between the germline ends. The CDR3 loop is CASNVGEQFF. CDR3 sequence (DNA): TGTGCCAGCAATGTAGGTGAGCAGTTCTTC.

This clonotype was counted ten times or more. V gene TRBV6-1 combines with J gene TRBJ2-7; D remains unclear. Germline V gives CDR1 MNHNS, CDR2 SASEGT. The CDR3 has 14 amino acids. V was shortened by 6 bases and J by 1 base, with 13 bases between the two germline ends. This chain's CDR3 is CASSLNGGSYEQYF. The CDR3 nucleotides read TGTGCCAGCAGCCTGAACGGCGGATCCTACGAGCAGTACTTC.

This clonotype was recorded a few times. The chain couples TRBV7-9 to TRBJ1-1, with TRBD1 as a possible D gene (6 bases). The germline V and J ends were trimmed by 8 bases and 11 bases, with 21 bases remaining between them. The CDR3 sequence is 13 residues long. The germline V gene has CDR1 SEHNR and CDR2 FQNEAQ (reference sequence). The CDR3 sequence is CASSISGGPGAFF. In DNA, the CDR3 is TGTGCCAGCTCTATTAGTGGGGGGCCCGGGGCTTTCTTT.

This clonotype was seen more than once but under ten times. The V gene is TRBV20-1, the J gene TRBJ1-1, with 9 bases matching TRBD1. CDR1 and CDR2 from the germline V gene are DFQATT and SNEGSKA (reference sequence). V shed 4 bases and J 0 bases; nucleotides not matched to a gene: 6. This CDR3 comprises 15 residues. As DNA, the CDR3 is TGCAGTGCTACAATGTGGGACAGGGTGAACACTGAAGCTTTCTTT. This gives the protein CSATMWDRVNTEAFF.

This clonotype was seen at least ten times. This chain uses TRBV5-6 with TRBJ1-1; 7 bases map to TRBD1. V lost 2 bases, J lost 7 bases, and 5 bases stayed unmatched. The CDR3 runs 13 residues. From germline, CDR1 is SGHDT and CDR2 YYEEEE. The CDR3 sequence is CASSFKGALEAFF. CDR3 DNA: TGTGCCAGCAGCTTTAAGGGGGCCCTTGAAGCTTTCTTT.

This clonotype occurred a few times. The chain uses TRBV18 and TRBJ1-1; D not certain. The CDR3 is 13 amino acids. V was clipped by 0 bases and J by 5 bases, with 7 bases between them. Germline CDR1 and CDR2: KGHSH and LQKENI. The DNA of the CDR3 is TGTGCCAGCTCACCACCGGGTGGGACTGAAGCTTTCTTT. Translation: CASSPPGGTEAFF. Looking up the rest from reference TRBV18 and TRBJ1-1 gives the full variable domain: NAGVMQNPRHLVRRRGQEARLRCSPMKGHSHVYWYRQLPEEGLKFMVYLQKENIIDESGMPKERFSAEFPKEGPSILRIQQVVRGDSAAYFCASSPPGGTEAFFGQGTRLTVV.

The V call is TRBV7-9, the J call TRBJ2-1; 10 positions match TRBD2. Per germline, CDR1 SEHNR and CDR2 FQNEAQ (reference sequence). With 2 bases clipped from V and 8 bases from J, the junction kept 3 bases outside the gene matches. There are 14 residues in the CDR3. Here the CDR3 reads CASSLLAGEDEQFF. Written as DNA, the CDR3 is TGTGCCAGCAGCTTACTAGCGGGGGAGGATGAGCAGTTCTTC.

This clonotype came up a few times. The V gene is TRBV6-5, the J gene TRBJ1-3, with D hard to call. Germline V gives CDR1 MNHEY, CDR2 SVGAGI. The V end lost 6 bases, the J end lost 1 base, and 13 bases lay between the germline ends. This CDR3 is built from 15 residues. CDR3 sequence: CASSHTRNSGNTIYF. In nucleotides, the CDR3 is TGTGCCAGCAGCCACACACGGAATTCTGGAAACACCATATATTTT.

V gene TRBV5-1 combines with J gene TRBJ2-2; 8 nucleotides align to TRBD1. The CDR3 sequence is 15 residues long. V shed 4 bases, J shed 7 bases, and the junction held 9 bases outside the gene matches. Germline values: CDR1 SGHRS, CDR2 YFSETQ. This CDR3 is CASSLMTGDDGELFF. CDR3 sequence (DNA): TGCGCCAGCAGCCTCATGACAGGGGATGACGGGGAGCTGTTTTTT.